This paragraph reports one TCR beta chain. As yet, its antigen is unknown. The sample belongs to a study of high-grade serous ovarian cancer treatment subgroups. Study observations and caveats: Repertoire similarity ranged roughly 0.095 to 0.79 between tumors of one patient. Without spatial data, bulk sequencing limits insight into HGSC tumor diversity.

Germline V gene sequence: CDR1 LNHDA, CDR2 SQIVND (reference sequence). The CDR3 has 15 amino acids. Losses at the gene ends were 5 bases for V and 7 bases for J; bases not matched to a gene: 13. Tumor tissue was taken before any definitive surgery or chemotherapy was given. The assay was immunoSEQ multiplex PCR, and TCRdb's table has in-frame clones only and misses some. The data contain fewer than 5,000 clones, about 80% of them singletons. Sequenced sample: tumor tissue. The chain joins TRBV19 to TRBJ1-2; 7 bases map to TRBD1. This sequence was found in a human donor with high-grade serous ovarian cancer. The CDR3 protein is CASSSNRQGYLGYTF. CDR3 sequence (DNA): TGTGCCAGTAGTTCTAATCGACAGGGTTATCTTGGCTACACCTTC.